This T cell receptor (beta chain) came from a study of blood T cell repertoires in COVID-19. Study in general: Material from acute and convalescent COVID-19 was sourced from the United States, Italy and Spain. T cells, B-cell-depleted T cells, or PBMCs provided the cDNA or gDNA that served as material.

Original handling: Amplification of reference gene primers provided the estimated nucleated cell counts. Sequenced by immunoSEQ multiplex PCR; TCRdb stores in-frame clones only, minus some. V and J calls and clone size are those listed in that table; D and trimming were worked out from the DNA. Here the sample spans about 140,000 clones, over 70% being singletons. The ends were cut back, 5 bases at V and 2 bases at J, with 15 bases in the middle. The CDR3 is made up of 15 amino acids. From germline, CDR1 is SGHRS and CDR2 YFSETQ. Input material: peripheral blood. The receptor comes from a woman aged 55-69 years with acute or convalescent COVID-19. The chain employs TRBV5-1 and TRBJ2-3; no clear D. CDR3 sequence reads: CASRLFATLTDTQYF. CDR3 nucleotides: TGCGCCAGCAGGTTATTCGCTACCCTCACAGATACGCAGTATTTT.